This TCR beta chain was identified in a study of T cell responses to AZD1222 COVID-19 vaccine. The study, taken as a whole, reports: White British people made up most donors, females outnumbered males, and clonal diversity was possibly underestimated. Along spike, vaccine-associated CD4 TCRs were found throughout, with dominance at 160-218 and 743-854. Compared with day 0, the breadth and depth of the Spike-specific TCR repertoire rose significantly after two doses of AZD1222. Repertoire sampling happened only post peak T cell response.

As to this clone: Its target is unknown.

TCRdb's copy holds only in-frame clones and misses some; the assay was immunoSEQ multiplex PCR. The sample includes under 200,000 clones, around 87% of them seen just once. V was pared by 4 bases and J by 0 bases, with 9 bases of the junction left unmatched. The CDR3 totals 17 residues. Germline CDR1 reads MRHNA; CDR2 reads SNTAGT. The material was peripheral blood, obtained on day 0 of MenACWY control vaccination. This chain links TRBV6-4 with TRBJ2-7; 10 nucleotides match TRBD2. The source of this sequence is an adult in good health. The CDR3: CASSAQREGLSSYEQYF. In DNA, the CDR3 is TGTGCCAGCAGTGCCCAGCGGGAGGGCCTAAGCTCCTACGAGCAGTACTTC.